This T cell receptor beta chain was captured by sequencing in a study of blood T cell repertoires in COVID-19. Study-level background: In each case, the material was cDNA or gDNA derived from T cells, B-cell-depleted T cells, or PBMCs.

This table comes from immunoSEQ multiplex PCR, and its TCRdb copy is limited to in-frame clones, with some not included. The sample comprises about 150,000 clones, 80% to 90% of which are singletons, and 13% rests with the top ten. Germline loops: CDR1 MNHEY, CDR2 SMNVEV (reference sequence). J was trimmed by 2 bases and V by 4 bases; bases with no gene match: 9. The CDR3 extends over 16 amino acids. The TCR originated in a man between 18 and 29 years old with COVID-19, enrolled during active disease. Source material: peripheral blood. The gene calls are TRBV27 and TRBJ2-7; 9 nucleotides line up with TRBD1. CDR3 protein: CASSSSRDRVAYEQYF. Written as DNA, the CDR3 is TGTGCCAGCAGTTCCTCCCGGGACAGGGTGGCCTACGAGCAGTACTTC.